What follows describes a single TCR beta chain. Its antigen is not known. Repertoires were generated with immunoSEQ multiplex PCR, while TCRdb's copy carries only in-frame clones and drops some. This repertoire shows 75,000 to 90,000 clones, roughly 92% found once; its top ten account for 0.55% to 0.65%. Deletions cut 3 bases from V and 2 bases from J, with 11 bases between. Germline values: CDR1 SGHNT, CDR2 YENEEA. This CDR3 comprises 14 residues. This entry is derived from a study of OX40 agonist ivuxolimab in advanced cancers. Whole-study results and caveats: In the 0.1 to 3.0 mg/kg range, CD4+ and CD8+ blood T cells had expanded clonally by week 6.

The V and J genes are TRBV11-3 and TRBJ2-7; a possible D gene is TRBD1 (6 bases). Specimen: CD4+ or CD8+ T cells sorted from blood, collected in a trial of the OX40 agonist ivuxolimab. This clonotype was sampled from an adult with an advanced solid tumor such as melanoma, head and neck, liver or kidney cancer. In nucleotides, the CDR3 is TGTGCCAGCAGCTTCGCAGGGGAAACCTACGAGCAGTACTTC. Translating it yields CASSFAGETYEQYF.